This T cell receptor beta chain was captured in a study of technical replicates of blood from a handful of donors. The data were produced by immunoSEQ multiplex PCR, yet TCRdb's version contains in-frame clones alone and is incomplete. The sample lists approximately 87,000 clones, roughly 94% occurring once. The V end lost 4 bases, the J end lost 2 bases, and 23 bases lay between the germline ends. Germline-derived CDR1 and CDR2 are GTSNPN and SVGIG (reference sequence). The CDR3 has 17 residues. The receptor's source is a human donor in good health. The V and J genes are TRBV30 and TRBJ1-2; tentatively, D is TRBD1 (5 bases). The sequencing sample was made of T cells isolated from PBMCs. For the CDR3, the DNA is TGTGCCTGGAAACTTGCGCAATCCGCGGGGGGGAACTATGGCTACACCTTC. It specifies CAWKLAQSAGGNYGYTF.